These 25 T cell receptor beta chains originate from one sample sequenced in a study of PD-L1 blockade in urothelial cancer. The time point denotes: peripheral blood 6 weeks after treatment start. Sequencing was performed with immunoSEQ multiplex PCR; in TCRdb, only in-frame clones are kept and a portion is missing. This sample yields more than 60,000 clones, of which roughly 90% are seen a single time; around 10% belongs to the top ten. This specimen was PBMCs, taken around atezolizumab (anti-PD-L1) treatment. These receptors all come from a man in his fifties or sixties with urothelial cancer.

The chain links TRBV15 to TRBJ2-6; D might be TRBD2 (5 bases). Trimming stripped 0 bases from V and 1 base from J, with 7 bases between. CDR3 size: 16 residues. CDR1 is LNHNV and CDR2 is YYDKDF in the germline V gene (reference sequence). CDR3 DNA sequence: TGTGCCACCAGCAGAGATCGGGGATCTGGGGCCAACGTCCTGACTTTC. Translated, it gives CATSRDRGSGANVLTF.

The CDR3 DNA is TGCGCCAGCACGACGACCGGGACAGGGGCCTACGAGCAGTACTTC. Encoded protein: CASTTTGTGAYEQYF. The chain employs TRBV10-2 and TRBJ2-7; 10 bases fit TRBD1. The germline gives CDR1 WSHSY, CDR2 SAAADI. This CDR3 has 15 residues. V was clipped by 7 bases and J by 2 bases; unmatched bases: 8.

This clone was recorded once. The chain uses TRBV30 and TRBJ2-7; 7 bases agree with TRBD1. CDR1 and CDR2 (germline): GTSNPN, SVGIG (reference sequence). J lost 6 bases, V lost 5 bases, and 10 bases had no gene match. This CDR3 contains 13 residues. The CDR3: CAWSGDRVGEQYF. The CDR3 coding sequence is TGTGCCTGGTCAGGGGACAGAGTGGGCGAGCAGTACTTC.

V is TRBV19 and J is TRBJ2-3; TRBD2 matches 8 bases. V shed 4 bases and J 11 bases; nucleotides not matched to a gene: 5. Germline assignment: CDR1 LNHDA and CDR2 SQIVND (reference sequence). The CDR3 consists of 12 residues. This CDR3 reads CASSTSGREQYF. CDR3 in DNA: TGTGCCAGTAGTACCAGCGGGAGAGAGCAGTATTTT.

The CDR3 protein is CASSVQGRTEAFF. The DNA of the CDR3 is TGTGCCAGCAGCGTACAGGGTCGCACTGAAGCTTTCTTT. The chain joins TRBV9 to TRBJ1-1; D may be TRBD1 (5 bases). The germline gives CDR1 SGDLS, CDR2 YYNGEE. CDR3 length equals 13 residues. V shed 1 base and J shed 4 bases, with 8 bases lying between them.

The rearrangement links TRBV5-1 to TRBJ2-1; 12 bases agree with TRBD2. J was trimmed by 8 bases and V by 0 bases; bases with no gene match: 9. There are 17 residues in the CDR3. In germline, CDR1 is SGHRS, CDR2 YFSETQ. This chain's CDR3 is CASSLVASGGGIDEQFF. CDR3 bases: TGCGCCAGCAGCTTGGTGGCTAGCGGGGGGGGGATCGATGAGCAGTTCTTC.

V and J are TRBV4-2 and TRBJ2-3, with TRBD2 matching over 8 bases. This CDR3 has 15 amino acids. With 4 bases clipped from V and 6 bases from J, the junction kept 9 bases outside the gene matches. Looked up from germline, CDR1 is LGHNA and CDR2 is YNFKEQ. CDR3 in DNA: TGTGCCAGCAGCCGAGAGCCGGGACTAGGGGATACGCAGTATTTT. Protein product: CASSREPGLGDTQYF.

The CDR3 spells CASSVASGTLYEQYF. DNA of the CDR3: TGTGCCAGCAGCGTAGCTAGCGGGACCCTCTACGAGCAGTACTTC. The chain couples TRBV9 to TRBJ2-7, with TRBD2 matching over 9 bases. Germline CDR1 SGDLS, CDR2 YYNGEE. The length of the CDR3 is 15 residues. The ends lost 0 bases at V and 3 bases at J; junction bases unmatched: 4. Filled out from reference TRBV9 and TRBJ2-7, the complete variable domain reads DSGVTQTPKHLITATGQRVTLRCSPRSGDLSVYWYQQSLDQGLQFLIQYYNGEERAKGNILERFSAQQFPDLHSELNLSSLELGDSALYFCASSVASGTLYEQYFGPGTRLTVT.

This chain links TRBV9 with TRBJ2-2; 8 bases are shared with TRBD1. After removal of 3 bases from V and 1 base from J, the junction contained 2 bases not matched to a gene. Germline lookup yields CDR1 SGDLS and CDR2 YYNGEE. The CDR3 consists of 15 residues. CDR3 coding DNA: TGTGCCAGCAGCGGGGGGACAGGGAACACCGGGGAGCTGTTTTTT. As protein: CASSGGTGNTGELFF.

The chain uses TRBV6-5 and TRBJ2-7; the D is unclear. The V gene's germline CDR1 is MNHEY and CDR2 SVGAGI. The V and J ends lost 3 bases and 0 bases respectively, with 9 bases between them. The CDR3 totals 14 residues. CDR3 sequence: CASSYSQNSYEQYF. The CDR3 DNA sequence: TGTGCCAGCAGTTATTCACAGAACTCCTACGAGCAGTACTTC.

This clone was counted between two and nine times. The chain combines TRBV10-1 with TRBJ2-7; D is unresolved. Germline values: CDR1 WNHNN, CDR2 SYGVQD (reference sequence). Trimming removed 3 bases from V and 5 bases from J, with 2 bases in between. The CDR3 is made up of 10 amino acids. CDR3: CASSDNEQYF. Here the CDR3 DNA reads TGCGCCAGCAGTGATAACGAGCAGTACTTC.

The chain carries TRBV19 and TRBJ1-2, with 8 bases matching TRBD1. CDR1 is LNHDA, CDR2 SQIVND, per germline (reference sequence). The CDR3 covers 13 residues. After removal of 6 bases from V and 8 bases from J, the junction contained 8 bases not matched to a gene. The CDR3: CASRAQGEKGYTF. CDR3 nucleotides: TGTGCCAGTAGAGCACAGGGGGAGAAGGGCTACACCTTC. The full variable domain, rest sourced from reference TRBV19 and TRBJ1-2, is DGGITQSPKYLFRKEGQNVTLSCEQNLNHDAMYWYRQDPGQGLRLIYYSQIVNDFQKGDIAEGYSVSREKKESFPLTVTSAQKNPTAFYLCASRAQGEKGYTFGSGTRLTVV.

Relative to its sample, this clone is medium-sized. The CDR3 sequence is CASSQDGYGDRNTEAFF. The CDR3 region has the DNA TGCGCCAGCAGCCAAGATGGTTACGGGGATAGGAACACTGAAGCTTTCTTT. The rearrangement uses TRBV4-3 and TRBJ1-1; D gene unclear. The CDR3 extends over 17 amino acids. CDR1 is LGHNA, CDR2 YSLEER, per germline. V was clipped by 0 bases and J by 1 base, with 15 bases between them.

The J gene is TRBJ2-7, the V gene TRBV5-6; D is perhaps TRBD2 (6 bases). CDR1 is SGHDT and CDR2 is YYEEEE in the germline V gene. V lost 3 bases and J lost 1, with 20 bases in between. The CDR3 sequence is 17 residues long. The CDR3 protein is CASSSMSRTGVSYEQYF. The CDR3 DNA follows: TGTGCCAGCAGCTCCATGTCCCGGACGGGGGTTTCCTACGAGCAGTACTTC.

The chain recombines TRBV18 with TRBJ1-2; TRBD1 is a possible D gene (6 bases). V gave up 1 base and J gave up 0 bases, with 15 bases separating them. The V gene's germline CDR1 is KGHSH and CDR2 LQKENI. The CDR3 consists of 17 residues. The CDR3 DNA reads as TGTGCCAGCTCACCACAGGGGGTACTCCGTTCTAACTATGGCTACACCTTC. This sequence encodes CASSPQGVLRSNYGYTF.

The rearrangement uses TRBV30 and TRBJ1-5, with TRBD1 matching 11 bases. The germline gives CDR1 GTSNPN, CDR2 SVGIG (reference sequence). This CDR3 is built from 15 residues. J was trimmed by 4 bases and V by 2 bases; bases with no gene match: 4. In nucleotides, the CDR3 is TGTGCCTGGAGTAAAGGACAGGGGGCGAATCAGCCCCAGCATTTT. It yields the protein CAWSKGQGANQPQHF.

Here the CDR3 DNA reads TGTGCCAGCAGTTATAAGGGGCTAGCCAAAAACATTCAGTACTTC. It codes for CASSYKGLAKNIQYF. This rearrangement joins TRBV6-5 to TRBJ2-4; a weak D match, TRBD1 (5 bases). This CDR3 comprises 15 residues. V lost 3 bases and J 0 bases, leaving 9 bases between the germline ends. Germline values: CDR1 MNHEY, CDR2 SVGAGI.

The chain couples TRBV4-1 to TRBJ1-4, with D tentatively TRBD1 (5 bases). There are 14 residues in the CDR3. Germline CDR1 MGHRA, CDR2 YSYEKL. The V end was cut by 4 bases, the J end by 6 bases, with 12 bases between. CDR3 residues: CASSLVRVDEKLFF. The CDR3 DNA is TGCGCCAGCAGCCTGGTCAGGGTGGATGAAAAACTGTTTTTT.

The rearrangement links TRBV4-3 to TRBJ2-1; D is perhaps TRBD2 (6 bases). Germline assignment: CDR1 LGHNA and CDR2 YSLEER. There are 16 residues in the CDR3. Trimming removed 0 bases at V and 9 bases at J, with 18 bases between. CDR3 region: CASSQDGAGSGGEQFF. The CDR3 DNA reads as TGCGCCAGCAGCCAAGACGGGGCGGGATCGGGTGGTGAGCAGTTCTTC.

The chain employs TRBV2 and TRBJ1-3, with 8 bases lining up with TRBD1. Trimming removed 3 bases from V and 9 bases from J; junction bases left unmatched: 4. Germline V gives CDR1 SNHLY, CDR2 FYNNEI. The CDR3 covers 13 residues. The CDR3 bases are TGTGCCAGCAGTGAGCAGACAGGGGTCACCATATATTTT. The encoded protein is CASSEQTGVTIYF.

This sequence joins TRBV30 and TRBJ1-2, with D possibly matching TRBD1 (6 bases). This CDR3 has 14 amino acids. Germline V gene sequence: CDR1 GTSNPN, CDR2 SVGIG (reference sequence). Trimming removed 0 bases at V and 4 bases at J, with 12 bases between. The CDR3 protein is CAWSVFSGVYGYTF. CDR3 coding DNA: TGTGCCTGGAGTGTATTTTCAGGGGTCTATGGCTACACCTTC.

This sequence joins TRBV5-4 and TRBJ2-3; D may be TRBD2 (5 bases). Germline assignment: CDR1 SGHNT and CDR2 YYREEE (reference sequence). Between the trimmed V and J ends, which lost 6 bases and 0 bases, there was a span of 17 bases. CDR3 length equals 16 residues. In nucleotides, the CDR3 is TGTGCCAGCACAAATCCTGGGCCGGGAAGCACAGATACGCAGTATTTT. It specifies CASTNPGPGSTDTQYF.

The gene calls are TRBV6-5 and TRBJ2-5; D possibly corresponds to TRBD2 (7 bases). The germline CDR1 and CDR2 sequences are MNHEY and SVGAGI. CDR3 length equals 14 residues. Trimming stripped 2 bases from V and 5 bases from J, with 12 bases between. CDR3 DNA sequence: TGTGCCAGCAGTTACCGGGGGGCCCGGGAGACCCAGTACTTC. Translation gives CASSYRGARETQYF.

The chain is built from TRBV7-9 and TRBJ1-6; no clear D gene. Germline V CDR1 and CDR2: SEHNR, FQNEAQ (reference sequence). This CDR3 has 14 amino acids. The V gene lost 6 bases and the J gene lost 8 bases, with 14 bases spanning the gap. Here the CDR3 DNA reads TGTGCCAGCAGATCCCTGGGAGAATATTCACCCCTCCACTTT. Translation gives CASRSLGEYSPLHF.

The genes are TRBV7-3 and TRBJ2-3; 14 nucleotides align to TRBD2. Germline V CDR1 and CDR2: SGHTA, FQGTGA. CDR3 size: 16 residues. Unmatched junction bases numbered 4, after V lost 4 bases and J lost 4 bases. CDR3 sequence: CASSSGLAGGADTQYF. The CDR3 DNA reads TGTGCCAGCAGCTCAGGACTAGCGGGGGGTGCAGATACGCAGTATTTT.